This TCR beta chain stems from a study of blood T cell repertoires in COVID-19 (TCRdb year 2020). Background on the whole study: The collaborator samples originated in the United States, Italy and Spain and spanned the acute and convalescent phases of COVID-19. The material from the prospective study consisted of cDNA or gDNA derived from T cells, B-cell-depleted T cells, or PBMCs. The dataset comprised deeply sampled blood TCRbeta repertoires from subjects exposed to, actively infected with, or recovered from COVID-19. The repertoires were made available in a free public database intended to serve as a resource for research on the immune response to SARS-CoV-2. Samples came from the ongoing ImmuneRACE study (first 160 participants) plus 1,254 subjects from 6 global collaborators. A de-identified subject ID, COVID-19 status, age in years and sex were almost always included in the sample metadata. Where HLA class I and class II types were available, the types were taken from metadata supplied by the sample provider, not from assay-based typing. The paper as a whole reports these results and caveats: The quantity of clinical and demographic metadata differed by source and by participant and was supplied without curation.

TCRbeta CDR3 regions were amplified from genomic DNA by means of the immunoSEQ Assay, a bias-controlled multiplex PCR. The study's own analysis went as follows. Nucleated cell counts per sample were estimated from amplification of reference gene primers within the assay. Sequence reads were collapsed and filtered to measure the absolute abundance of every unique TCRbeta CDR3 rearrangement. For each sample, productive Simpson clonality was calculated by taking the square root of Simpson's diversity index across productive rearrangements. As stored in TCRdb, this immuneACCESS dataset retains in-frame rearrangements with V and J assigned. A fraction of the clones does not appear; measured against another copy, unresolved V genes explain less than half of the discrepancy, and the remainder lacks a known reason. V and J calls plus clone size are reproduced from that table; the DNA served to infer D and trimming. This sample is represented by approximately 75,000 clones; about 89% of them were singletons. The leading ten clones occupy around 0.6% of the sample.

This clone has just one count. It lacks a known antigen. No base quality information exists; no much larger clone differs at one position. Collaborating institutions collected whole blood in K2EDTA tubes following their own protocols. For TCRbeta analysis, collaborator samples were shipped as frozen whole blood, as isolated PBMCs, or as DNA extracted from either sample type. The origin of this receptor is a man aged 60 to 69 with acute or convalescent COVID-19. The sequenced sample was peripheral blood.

The DNA sequence is as follows: TGTGCCAGCAGCTCGGTTAGGGGAGATACGCAGTATTTT. It specifies CASSSVRGDTQYF. The V and J segments used are TRBV6-4 and TRBJ2-3; D gene: possibly TRBD1, on 5 matching bases. The germline V gene yields MRHNA for CDR1 and SNTAGT for CDR2. The CDR3 goes from the cysteine to the phenylalanine over 13 residues. CDR3 DNA only is kept here, 39 bases in frame from base 1. The V and J ends are trimmed by 6 bases and 5 bases, leaving 12 bases between them.